These 14 T cell receptor beta chains share one sample of origin, sequenced in a study of shared clonotypes between healthy human individuals (TCRdb year 2020). Receptors were amplified or captured by the immunoSEQ multiplex PCR assay. TCRdb took this table from immuneACCESS and kept in-frame rearrangements with V and J called. Such tables lack part of the clones; where checked against another copy, unresolved V genes explain under half of the gap, and the rest is unexplained. Present in this sample are 2.3 million or so clones, 80% to 95% of which were seen just once. Of the sample, 0.3% to 0.4% falls within the top ten clones. The sample was naive CD4+ T cells from PBMCs. The cell subset or site label on this specimen signifies: CD45RA+ positively selected. The receptors were gathered from a man aged 18 to 30 in good health. Some clones in this sample may be carry-over from other donors' samples.

This clone was seen once. The CDR3 protein is CASSQSGTPYEQYF. CDR3 bases: TGCGCCAGCAGCCAGTCCGGGACCCCCTACGAGCAGTACTTC. The genes are TRBV4-1 and TRBJ2-7; D tentatively fits TRBD1 or TRBD2 (5 bases each). This CDR3 is built from 14 residues. Germline values: CDR1 MGHRA, CDR2 YSYEKL. V was pared by 3 bases and J by 2 bases, with 11 bases between.

The chain joins TRBV11-2 to TRBJ2-5; 9 bases are shared with TRBD2. This CDR3 has 15 residues. V shed 4 bases and J 3 bases; nucleotides not matched to a gene: 6. Germline values: CDR1 SGHAT, CDR2 FQNNGV. CDR3 in amino acids: CASSSLGLAEETQYF. In nucleotides, the CDR3 is TGTGCCAGCAGCTCTTTGGGACTAGCAGAAGAGACCCAGTACTTC. Using reference TRBV11-2 and TRBJ2-5 for the parts outside the CDR3, the full variable domain is EAGVAQSPRYKIIEKRQSVAFWCNPISGHATLYWYQQILGQGPKLLIQFQNNGVVDDSQLPKDRFSAERLKGVDSTLKIQPAKLEDSAVYLCASSSLGLAEETQYFGPGTRLLVL.

The rearrangement links TRBV2 to TRBJ2-1; no clear D. The CDR3 length is 15 residues. In germline, CDR1 is SNHLY, CDR2 FYNNEI. V lost 6 bases and J lost 2, with 14 bases in between. CDR3 DNA: TGTGCCAGCAGCGCCCTTCGGGCGGCCTACAATGAGCAGTTCTTC. Its protein is CASSALRAAYNEQFF.

The rearrangement links TRBV29-1 to TRBJ1-1; TRBD1 might be the D (6 bases). The CDR3 sequence is 15 residues long. V was clipped by 1 base and J by 3 bases, with 15 bases between them. In germline, CDR1 is SQVTM, CDR2 ANQGSEA. CDR3 in amino acids: CSVEGRQGKYTEAFF. The CDR3 bases are TGCAGCGTTGAAGGGCGCCAGGGGAAGTACACTGAAGCTTTCTTT.

The CDR3: CASSYFRGRLYGYTF. For the CDR3, the DNA is TGTGCCAGCAGTTACTTCCGGGGGCGACTCTATGGCTACACCTTC. The chain uses TRBV28 and TRBJ1-2, with D possibly TRBD1 on 6 matching bases. CDR1 MDHEN and CDR2 SYDVKM come from the germline V gene. The V end lost 4 bases, the J end lost 4 bases, and 16 bases lay between the germline ends. There are 15 residues in the CDR3.

This chain connects TRBV7-3 to TRBJ2-3; no reliable D call. The length of the CDR3 is 11 residues. CDR1 and CDR2 (germline): SGHTA, FQGTGA. Trimming stripped 5 bases from V and 6 bases from J, with 6 bases between. The CDR3 DNA reads as TGTGCCAGCAGCGACCATGATACGCAGTATTTT. It specifies CASSDHDTQYF.

The gene calls are TRBV5-1 and TRBJ1-3; D remains ambiguous. The CDR3 has 17 amino acids. Trimming stripped 6 bases from V and 1 base from J, with 20 bases between. Germline lookup yields CDR1 SGHRS and CDR2 YFSETQ. This CDR3 is CASTSSWAPSSGNTIYF. The CDR3 DNA sequence: TGCGCCAGCACCTCGAGTTGGGCACCATCTTCTGGAAACACCATATATTTT.

The J gene is TRBJ2-1, the V gene TRBV2, with D possibly TRBD1 on 6 matching bases. Trimming took off 4 bases at V and 7 bases at J, with 11 bases between the two ends. This CDR3 is 13 amino acids long. Germline V CDR1 and CDR2: SNHLY, FYNNEI. As DNA, the CDR3 is TGTGCCAGCAGTGTGAACAGGGAGAATGAGCAGTTCTTC. Translation: CASSVNRENEQFF.

The chain carries TRBV28 and TRBJ2-7, with D uncertain. The CDR3 has 14 residues. From germline, CDR1 is MDHEN and CDR2 SYDVKM. Trimming cost V 5 bases and J 2 bases, with 13 bases left between them. The CDR3: CASSERTDPYEQYF. As DNA, the CDR3 is TGTGCCAGCAGTGAACGGACGGACCCCTACGAGCAGTACTTC. The variable domain in full, with the rest retrieved from reference TRBV28 and TRBJ2-7, is DVKVTQSSRYLVKRTGEKVFLECVQDMDHENMFWYRQDPGLGLRLIYFSYDVKMKEKGDIPEGYSVSREKKERFSLILESASTNQTSMYLCASSERTDPYEQYFGPGTRLTVT.

The rearrangement uses TRBV27 and TRBJ1-2; TRBD1 is a possible D gene (6 bases). CDR1 and CDR2 from the germline V gene are MNHEY and SMNVEV (reference sequence). The germline V and J ends were trimmed by 5 bases and 8 bases, with 30 bases remaining between them. CDR3 length equals 18 residues. The CDR3 loop is CASSPPRYRAATGGGYTF. CDR3 in DNA: TGTGCCAGCAGTCCCCCCCGTTACAGGGCCGCCACGGGAGGGGGCTACACCTTC.

Concerning this clone: Different DNA sequences within this sample yield the same CDR3. This sequence joins TRBV20-1 and TRBJ2-1; D is unclear. V was trimmed by 5 bases and J by 5 bases, leaving 4 bases between them. The CDR3 covers 10 residues. The germline V gene encodes CDR1 DFQATT and CDR2 SNEGSKA (reference sequence). CDR3 residues: CSASNNEQFF. The CDR3 bases are TGCAGTGCTTCCAACAATGAGCAGTTCTTC.

Worth noting for this clone: Other nucleotide sequences from this sample produce the same CDR3. The rearrangement uses TRBV7-2 and TRBJ1-2; possible D gene TRBD1, 6 bases. CDR3 length: 15 amino acids. Germline V CDR1 and CDR2: SGHTA, FQGNSA. V lost 1 base, J lost 4 bases, and 13 bases lay in between. As DNA, the CDR3 is TGTGCCAGCAGCTTAGTTGGGACGGGGGCCTATGGCTACACCTTC. This translates into CASSLVGTGAYGYTF.

This chain uses TRBV10-3 with TRBJ1-1; D perhaps matches TRBD1 (6 bases). The CDR3 has 17 amino acids. The V and J ends lost 6 bases and 2 bases respectively, with 22 bases between them. Germline V gene lookup returns CDR1 ENHRY and CDR2 SYGVKD. The CDR3 sequence: CAIRGHDRLFQNTEAFF. CDR3 nucleotides: TGTGCCATCAGGGGACATGACAGACTCTTCCAAAACACTGAAGCTTTCTTT.

The chain carries TRBV27 and TRBJ2-2; D gene unclear. CDR1 is MNHEY and CDR2 is SMNVEV in the germline V gene (reference sequence). This CDR3 is built from 15 residues. V was shortened by 1 base and J by 1 base, with 7 bases between the two germline ends. CDR3 DNA: TGTGCCAGCAGTTTATTTTCGGTGAACACCGGGGAGCTGTTTTTT. Translation: CASSLFSVNTGELFF.